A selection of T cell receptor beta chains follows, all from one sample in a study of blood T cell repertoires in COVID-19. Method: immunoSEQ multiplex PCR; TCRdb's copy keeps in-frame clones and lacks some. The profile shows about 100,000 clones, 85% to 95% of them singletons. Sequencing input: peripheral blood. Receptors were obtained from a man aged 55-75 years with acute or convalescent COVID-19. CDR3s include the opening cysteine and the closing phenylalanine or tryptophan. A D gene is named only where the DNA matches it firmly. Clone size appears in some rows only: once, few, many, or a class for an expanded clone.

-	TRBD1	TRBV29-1	CSVEDSNRGSGNTEAFF
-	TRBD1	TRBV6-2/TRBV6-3	CASSYGGQGGTEAFF
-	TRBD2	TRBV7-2	CASSLIRGRDEQYF
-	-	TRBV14	CASSQEGNRLTEAFF
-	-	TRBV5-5	CASSLGYPEGGTRGHEQFF
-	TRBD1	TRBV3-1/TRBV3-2	CASSPGQGAPLHF
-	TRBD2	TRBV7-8	CASIGNHEGSGAPSFYNEQFF
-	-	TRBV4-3	CASSQGTANYGYTF
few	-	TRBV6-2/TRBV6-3	CASSRVPAGDTEAFF
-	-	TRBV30	CAWSRGFNYGYTF
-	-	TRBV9	CASSVVADGGNTIYF
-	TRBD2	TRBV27	CASGRGTSGRVEQFF
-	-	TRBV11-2	CASSRGAGGGEQYF
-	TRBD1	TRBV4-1	CASSPVERTGGYEQYF
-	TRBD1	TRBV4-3	CASSQAWAGQGNYGYTF
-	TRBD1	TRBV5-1	CASSGGTGNYEQYF
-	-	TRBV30	CAWRLQGREQYF
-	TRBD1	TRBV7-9	CASSETLQGGSYGYTF
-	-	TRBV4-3	CASSQDVWPTEAFF
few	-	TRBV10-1	CASSESGVGTEAFF
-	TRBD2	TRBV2	CASSAASGRNEQFF
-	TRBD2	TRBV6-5	CASSQTSGTYNEQFF
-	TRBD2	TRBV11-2	CASSRTSGRPKSSYNEQFF
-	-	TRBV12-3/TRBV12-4	CASSLNVLYEQYF
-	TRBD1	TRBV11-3	CASSARRDRGTDTQYF
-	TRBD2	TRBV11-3	CASSRLAGGPGNNEQFF
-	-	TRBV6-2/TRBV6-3	CASSFAESSYNEQFF
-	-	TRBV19	CASSASGLTGELFF
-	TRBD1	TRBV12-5	CASGLTGITGELFF
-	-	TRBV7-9	CASSPAGSSGYTF
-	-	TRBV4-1	CASSQGGNSNQPQHF
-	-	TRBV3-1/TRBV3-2	CASSQDRDHGTEAFF
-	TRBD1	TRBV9	CASSPPGQGAHGYTF
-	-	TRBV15	CATSSRVTDQPQHF
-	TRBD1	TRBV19	CASSIRDRDQPQHF
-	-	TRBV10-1	CASSESLGPSYEQYF
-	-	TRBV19	CASSIRAFGTDTQYF
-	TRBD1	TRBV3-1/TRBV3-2	CASSQESARTGQTKNIQYF
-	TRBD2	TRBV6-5	CASSYSAGEQYF
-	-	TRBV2	CASTARQGGETQYF
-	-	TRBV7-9	CASSLDEDSGYTF
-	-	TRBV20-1	CSACDSYNEKLFF
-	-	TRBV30	CAWSVKGFNEQFF
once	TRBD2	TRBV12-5	CASGRGGLAGGEGYEQYF
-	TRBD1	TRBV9	CASSGTGGNQPQHF
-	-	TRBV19	CASRADSYNQPQHF
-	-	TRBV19	CASSMTGAGVGYTF
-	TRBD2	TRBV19	CASSSNSGRLRNEQFF
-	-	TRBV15	CATSRDRTVGELFF
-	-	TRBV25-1	CASSEYFGLDTEAFF